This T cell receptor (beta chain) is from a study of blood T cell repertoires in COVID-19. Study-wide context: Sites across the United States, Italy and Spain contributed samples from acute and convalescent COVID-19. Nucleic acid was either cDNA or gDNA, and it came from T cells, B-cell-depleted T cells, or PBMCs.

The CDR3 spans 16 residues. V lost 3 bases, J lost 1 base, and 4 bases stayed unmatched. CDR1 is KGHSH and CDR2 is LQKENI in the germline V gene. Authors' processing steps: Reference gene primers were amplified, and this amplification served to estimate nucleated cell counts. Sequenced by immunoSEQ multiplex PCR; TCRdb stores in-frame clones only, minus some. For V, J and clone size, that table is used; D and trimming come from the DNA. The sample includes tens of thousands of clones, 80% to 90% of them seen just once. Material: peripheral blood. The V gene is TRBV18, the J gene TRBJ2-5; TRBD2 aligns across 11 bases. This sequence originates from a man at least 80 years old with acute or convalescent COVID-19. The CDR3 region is CASSPRLAGLQETQYF. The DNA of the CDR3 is TGTGCCAGCTCACCCCGACTAGCGGGACTCCAAGAGACCCAGTACTTC.